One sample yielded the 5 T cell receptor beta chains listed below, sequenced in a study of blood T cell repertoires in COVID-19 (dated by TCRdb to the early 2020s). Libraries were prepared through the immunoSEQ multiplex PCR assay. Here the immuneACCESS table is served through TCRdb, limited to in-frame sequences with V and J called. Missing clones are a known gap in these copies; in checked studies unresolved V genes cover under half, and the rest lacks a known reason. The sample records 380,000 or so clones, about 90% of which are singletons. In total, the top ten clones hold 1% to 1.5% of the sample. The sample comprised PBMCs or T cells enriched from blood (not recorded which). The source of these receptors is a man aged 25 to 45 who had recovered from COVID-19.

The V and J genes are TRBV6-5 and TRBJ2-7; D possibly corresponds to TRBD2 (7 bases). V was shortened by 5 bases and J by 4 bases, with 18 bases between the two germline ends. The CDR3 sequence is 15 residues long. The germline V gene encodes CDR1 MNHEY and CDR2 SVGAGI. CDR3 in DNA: TGTGCCAGCAGTATATCGGGGGGCCTAGCGTACGAGCAGTACTTC. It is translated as CASSISGGLAYEQYF.

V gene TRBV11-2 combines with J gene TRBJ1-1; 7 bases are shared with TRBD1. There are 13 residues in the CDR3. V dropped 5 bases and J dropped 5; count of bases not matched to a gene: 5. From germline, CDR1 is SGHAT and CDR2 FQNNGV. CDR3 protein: CASSGTGVTEAFF. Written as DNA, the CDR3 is TGTGCCAGCAGCGGCACAGGGGTTACTGAAGCTTTCTTT.

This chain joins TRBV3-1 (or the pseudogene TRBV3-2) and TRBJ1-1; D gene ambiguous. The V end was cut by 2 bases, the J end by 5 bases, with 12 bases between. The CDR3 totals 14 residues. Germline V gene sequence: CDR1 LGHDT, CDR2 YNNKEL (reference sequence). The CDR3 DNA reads TGTGCCAGCAGCCAATACAGTGCTATGACTGAAGCTTTCTTT. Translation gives CASSQYSAMTEAFF.

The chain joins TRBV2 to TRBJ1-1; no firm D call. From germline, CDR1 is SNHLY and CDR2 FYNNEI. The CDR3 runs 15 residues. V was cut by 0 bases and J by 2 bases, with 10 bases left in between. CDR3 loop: CASSEAETLNTEAFF. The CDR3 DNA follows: TGTGCCAGCAGTGAAGCAGAGACACTCAACACTGAAGCTTTCTTT.

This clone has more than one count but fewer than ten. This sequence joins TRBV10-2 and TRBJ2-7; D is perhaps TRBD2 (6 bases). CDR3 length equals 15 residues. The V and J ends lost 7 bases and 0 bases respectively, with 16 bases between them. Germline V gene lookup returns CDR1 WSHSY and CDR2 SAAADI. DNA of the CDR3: TGCGCCAGCAAGGTTGGAGGGACGAACTCCTACGAGCAGTACTTC. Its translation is CASKVGGTNSYEQYF.